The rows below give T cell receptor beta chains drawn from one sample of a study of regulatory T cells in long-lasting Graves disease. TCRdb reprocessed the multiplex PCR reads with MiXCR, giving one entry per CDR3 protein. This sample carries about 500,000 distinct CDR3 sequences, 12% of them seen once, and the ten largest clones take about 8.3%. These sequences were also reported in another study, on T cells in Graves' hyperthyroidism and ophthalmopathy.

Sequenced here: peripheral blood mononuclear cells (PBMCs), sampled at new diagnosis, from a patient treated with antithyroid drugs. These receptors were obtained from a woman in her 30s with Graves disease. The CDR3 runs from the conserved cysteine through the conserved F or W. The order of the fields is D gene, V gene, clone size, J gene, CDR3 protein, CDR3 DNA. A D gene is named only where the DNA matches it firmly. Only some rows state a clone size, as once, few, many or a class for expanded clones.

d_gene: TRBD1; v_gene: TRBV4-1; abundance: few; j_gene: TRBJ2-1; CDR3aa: CASSRTGINEQFF; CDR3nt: TGCGCCAGCAGTCGGACAGGAATCAATGAGCAGTTCTTC
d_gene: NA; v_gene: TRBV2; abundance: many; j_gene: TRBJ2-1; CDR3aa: CASSELGGSYNEQFF; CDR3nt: TGTGCCAGCAGTGAACTGGGGGGATCCTACAATGAGCAGTTCTTC
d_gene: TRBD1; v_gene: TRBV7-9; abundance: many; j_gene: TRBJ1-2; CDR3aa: CASSSVQGGSYGYTF; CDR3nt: TGTGCCAGCAGCTCCGTTCAGGGGGGTAGCTATGGCTACACCTTC
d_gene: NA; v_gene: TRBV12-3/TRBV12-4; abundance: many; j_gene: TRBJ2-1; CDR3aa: CASTTLAGRRYNEQFF; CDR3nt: TGTGCCAGCACTACGCTAGCCGGACGGCGCTACAATGAGCAGTTCTTC
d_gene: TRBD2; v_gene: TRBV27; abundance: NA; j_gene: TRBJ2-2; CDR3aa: CASSFAGAGEGELFF; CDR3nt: TGTGCCAGCAGTTTCGCCGGGGCGGGAGAAGGGGAGCTGTTTTTT
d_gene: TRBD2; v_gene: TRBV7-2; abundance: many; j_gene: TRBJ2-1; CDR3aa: CATLAGGAAYNEQFF; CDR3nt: TGTGCCACCCTCGCGGGGGGGGCAGCCTACAATGAGCAGTTCTTC
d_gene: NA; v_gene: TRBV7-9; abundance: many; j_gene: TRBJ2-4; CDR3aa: CASSLGKNIQYF; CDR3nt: TGTGCCAGCAGCTTAGGCAAAAACATTCAGTACTTC
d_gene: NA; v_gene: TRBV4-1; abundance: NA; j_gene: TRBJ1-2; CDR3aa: CASSKTGLGGYTF; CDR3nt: TGCGCCAGCAGTAAAACAGGTCTCGGGGGCTACACCTTC
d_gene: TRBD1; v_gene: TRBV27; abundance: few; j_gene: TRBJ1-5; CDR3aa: CASSPQTGGGQPQHF; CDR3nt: TGTGCCAGCAGTCCCCAGACAGGGGGCGGTCAGCCCCAGCATTTT
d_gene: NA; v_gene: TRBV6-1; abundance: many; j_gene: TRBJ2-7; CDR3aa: CASSKPGRERISEQYF; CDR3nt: TGTGCCAGCAGTAAGCCAGGCCGGGAACGAATTTCCGAGCAGTACTTC
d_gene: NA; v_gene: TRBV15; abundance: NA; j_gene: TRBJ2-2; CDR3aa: CATGPGELFF; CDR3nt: TGTGCCACCGGACCGGGGGAGCTGTTTTTT
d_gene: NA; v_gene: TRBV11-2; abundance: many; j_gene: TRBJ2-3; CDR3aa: CASRGSSFSPFTSTDTQYF; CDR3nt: TGTGCCAGCAGGGGGTCCAGCTTCTCACCTTTTACTAGCACAGATACGCAGTATTTT
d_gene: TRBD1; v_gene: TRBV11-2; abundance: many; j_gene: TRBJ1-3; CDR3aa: CASSLIRRDRGLGNTIYF; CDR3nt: TGTGCCAGCAGCTTAATCCGCCGGGACAGGGGGCTTGGAAACACCATATATTTT
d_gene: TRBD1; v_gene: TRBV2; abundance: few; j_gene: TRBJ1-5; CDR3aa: CASSDLTGAETQHF; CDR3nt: TGTGCCAGCAGCGACCTGACAGGGGCTGAGACCCAGCATTTT
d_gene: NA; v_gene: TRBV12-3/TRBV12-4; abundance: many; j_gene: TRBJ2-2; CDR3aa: CALGRAGVSGELFF; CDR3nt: TGTGCCCTGGGTAGGGCAGGGGTGTCGGGGGAGCTGTTTTTT
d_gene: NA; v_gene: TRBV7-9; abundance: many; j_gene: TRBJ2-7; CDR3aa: CASSIRERDYEQYF; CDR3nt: TGTGCCAGCAGCATCAGGGAGCGTGACTACGAGCAGTACTTC
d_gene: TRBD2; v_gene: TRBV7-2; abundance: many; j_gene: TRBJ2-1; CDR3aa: CASSRRTSGSYNEQFF; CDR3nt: TGTGCCAGCAGCAGAAGGACTAGCGGGAGTTACAATGAGCAGTTCTTC
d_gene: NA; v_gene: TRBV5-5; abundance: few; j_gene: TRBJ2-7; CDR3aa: CASTRTAFSYEQYF; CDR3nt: TGTGCCAGCACTCGGACAGCTTTTTCCTACGAGCAGTACTTC
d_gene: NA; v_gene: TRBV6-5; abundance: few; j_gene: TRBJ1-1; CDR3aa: CASSYTSGTEAFF; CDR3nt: TGTGCCAGCAGTTACACATCCGGGACTGAAGCTTTCTTT
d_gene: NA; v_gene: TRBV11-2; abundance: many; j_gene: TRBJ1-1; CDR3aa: CAGTHLNTEAFF; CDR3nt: TGTGCCGGCACACACCTGAACACTGAAGCTTTCTTT
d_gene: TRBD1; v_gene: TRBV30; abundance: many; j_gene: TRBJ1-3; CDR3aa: CACPGTGVGNTIYF; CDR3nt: TGTGCCTGTCCCGGGACAGGGGTTGGAAACACCATATATTTT
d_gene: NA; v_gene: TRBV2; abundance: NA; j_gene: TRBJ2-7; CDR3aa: CASSGRWYPYEQYF; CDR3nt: TGTGCCTCCTCGGGCAGGTGGTATCCCTACGAGCAGTACTTC
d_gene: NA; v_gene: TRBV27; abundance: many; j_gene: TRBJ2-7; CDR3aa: CASSFGGNSYEQYF; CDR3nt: TGTGCCAGCAGTTTCGGAGGAAACTCCTACGAGCAGTACTTC